This paragraph reports one T cell receptor beta chain. The antigen is unknown. This entry is derived from a study of shared clonotypes between healthy human individuals. General study results and limits: All-four-donor shared clonotypes had higher generation probabilities than non-shared clonotypes did. Across a few donors, naive CD4 shared 5% to 5.5%, naive CD8 more than 3%, memory CD4 roughly 2.2%, memory CD8 approximately 0.4%. The genetic and exposure-history diversity represented was limited by few donors.

Germline values: CDR1 SNHLY, CDR2 FYNNEI. The CDR3 sequence is 16 residues long. Trimming stripped 1 base from V and 6 bases from J, with 16 bases between. The assay was run at deep level. The method was immunoSEQ multiplex PCR; TCRdb's version includes in-frame clones alone and lacks a portion of them. This table holds over a million clones, about 98.5% found once. This TCR was sampled from a man aged 25 to 45 in good health. Sequenced: naive CD4+ T cells sorted from blood. As to subset: CD45RA+ positively selected. The chain is built from TRBV2 and TRBJ1-5; D is uncertain. The CDR3 sequence is CASSEGGRRSVQPQHF. The CDR3, as DNA: TGTGCCAGCAGTGAAGGAGGCCGTCGGTCGGTTCAGCCCCAGCATTTT.